This T cell receptor beta chain was sequenced for a study of T cell repertoires in cytomegalovirus infection. Study as a whole: Public TCR beta signatures were indicative of both CMV infection and a matching HLA type. The study, taken as a whole, reports: HLA-C-restricted CMV-specific TCR beta clonotypes were dominant in the ex vivo response. Based on cumulative public TCR beta family frequency, carriers of CMV plus the relevant HLA were identified.

TCRdb re-derived calls from the reads in MiXCR, one entry per CDR3 protein. The repertoire holds roughly 140,000 distinct CDR3 sequences, with 20% to 30% as singletons. V shed 5 bases and J shed 10 bases, with 15 bases lying between them. The CDR3 has 13 residues. Germline V CDR1 and CDR2: SGHVS, FNYEAQ. This clonotype was seen ten or more times. The target antigen is unknown. The chain couples TRBV7-6 to TRBJ2-1; a weak D match, TRBD2 (6 bases). The source material was PBMCs. This receptor was taken from a human donor in good health (CMV status not recorded). Some clones in this sample may be carry-over from other donors' samples. This chain's CDR3 is CASSRGWAGEQFF. DNA for the CDR3: TGTGCCAGCAGCCGGGGGTGGGCCGGGGAGCAGTTCTTC.